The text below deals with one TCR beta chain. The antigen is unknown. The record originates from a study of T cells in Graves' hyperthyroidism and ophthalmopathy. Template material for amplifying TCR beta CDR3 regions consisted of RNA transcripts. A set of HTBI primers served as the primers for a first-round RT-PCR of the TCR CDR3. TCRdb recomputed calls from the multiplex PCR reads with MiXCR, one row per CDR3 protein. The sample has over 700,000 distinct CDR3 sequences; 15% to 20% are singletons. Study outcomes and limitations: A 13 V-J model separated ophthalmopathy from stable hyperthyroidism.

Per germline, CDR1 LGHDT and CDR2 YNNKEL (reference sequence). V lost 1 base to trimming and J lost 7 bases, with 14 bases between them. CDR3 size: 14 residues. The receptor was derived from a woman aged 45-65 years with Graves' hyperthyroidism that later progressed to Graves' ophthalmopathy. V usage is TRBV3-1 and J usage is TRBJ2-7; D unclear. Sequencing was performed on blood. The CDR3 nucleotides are TGTGCCAGCAGCCAAGGTGGCGGCCCCCGGGAGCAGTACTTC. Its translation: CASSQGGGPREQYF.